This paragraph reports one TCR beta chain. The data stem from a study of blood T cell repertoires in COVID-19. The ends were cut back, 5 bases at V and 4 bases at J, with 12 bases in the middle. The CDR3 covers 13 residues. CDR1 and CDR2 from the germline V gene are SGHDT and YYEEEE. Libraries were prepared by immunoSEQ multiplex PCR; TCRdb keeps only in-frame clonotypes and omits some of them. Among 120,000 or so clones listed, around 80% were seen once. The clonotype comes from a man aged 80 or over with active or convalescent COVID-19. The sample consisted of peripheral blood. V is TRBV5-6 and J is TRBJ1-1, with a possible D match to TRBD1 (6 bases). Here the CDR3 reads CASSRGAGTEAFF. The CDR3 DNA reads as TGTGCCAGCAGTCGGGGGGCCGGCACTGAAGCTTTCTTT.